Listed below are T cell receptor beta chains from one sample, sequenced in a study of shared clonotypes between healthy human individuals. TCRdb's copy holds only in-frame clones and misses some; the assay was immunoSEQ multiplex PCR. The sample has around 510,000 clones; about 96% are singletons. The material sequenced was naive CD4+ T cells sorted from blood. These TCRs come from a woman in her 30s in good health. Each CDR3 is given with its conserved first and last residue. Fields, in order: D gene, clone size, J gene, V gene, CDR3 protein, CDR3 DNA. D genes are given only for firm matches. The size entry is marked missing in some rows and otherwise reads once, few, many or a size class.

-	-	TRBJ1-2	TRBV5-1	CASTLGGQGYGYTF	TGCGCCAGCACCCTGGGGGGGCAGGGCTATGGCTACACCTTC
-	-	TRBJ2-1	TRBV28	CASSSAAEQDYNEQFF	TGTGCCAGCAGCTCCGCAGCGGAACAGGATTACAATGAGCAGTTCTTC
-	-	TRBJ2-2	TRBV7-7	CASSLESGGELFF	TGTGCCAGCAGCCTCGAAAGTGGCGGGGAGCTGTTTTTT
TRBD2	-	TRBJ2-1	TRBV6-4	CASSLRGSSYNEQFF	TGTGCCAGCAGTCTCCGCGGGAGCTCCTACAATGAGCAGTTCTTC
TRBD2	-	TRBJ2-1	TRBV7-2	CASSPHGGGPYEQFF	TGTGCCAGCAGCCCTCACGGGGGAGGGCCATATGAGCAGTTCTTC
TRBD1	-	TRBJ2-2	TRBV5-5	CASSSGQGLSGELFF	TGTGCCAGCAGCAGCGGACAGGGCCTCTCCGGGGAGCTGTTTTTT
-	-	TRBJ1-6	TRBV4-1	CASSQNVAGSSISPLHF	TGCGCCAGCAGCCAAAATGTAGCAGGGTCTAGTATTTCACCCCTCCACTTT
-	-	TRBJ2-3	TRBV6-5	CASSYSPYSTDTQYF	TGTGCCAGCAGTTACTCGCCCTATAGCACAGATACGCAGTATTTT
TRBD1	-	TRBJ2-7	TRBV19	CASKGDSAYEQYF	TGTGCCAGTAAGGGGGACAGCGCGTACGAGCAGTACTTC
-	-	TRBJ2-7	TRBV5-1	CASSLAGGSYEQYF	TGCGCCAGCAGCTTGGCCGGCGGATCCTACGAGCAGTACTTC
-	-	TRBJ2-1	TRBV7-9	CASSFPVTSDEQFF	TGTGCCAGCAGCTTCCCAGTGACCTCCGATGAGCAGTTCTTC
-	-	TRBJ2-1	TRBV29-1	CSVLREYNEQFF	TGCAGCGTTCTGCGGGAATACAATGAGCAGTTCTTC
-	-	TRBJ1-1	TRBV11-2	CASSLVTGHLGEAFF	TGTGCCAGCAGCTTAGTCACAGGGCACTTGGGTGAAGCTTTCTTT
-	-	TRBJ2-5	TRBV5-1	CASSFSDLRQETQYF	TGCGCCAGCAGCTTCTCGGACTTGCGGCAAGAGACCCAGTACTTC
-	-	TRBJ2-7	TRBV20-1	CSARPKYEQYF	TGCAGTGCTAGGCCCAAGTACGAGCAGTACTTC
-	-	TRBJ2-7	TRBV5-4	CASSLMRALYEQYF	TGTGCCAGCAGCTTAATGCGGGCGCTCTACGAGCAGTACTTC
-	once	TRBJ2-3	TRBV2	CASKRQVITDTQYF	TGTGCCAGCAAAAGACAGGTTATCACAGATACGCAGTATTTT
-	-	TRBJ1-5	TRBV19	CASSIVKGIGQPQHF	TGTGCCAGTAGTATAGTGAAAGGAATCGGGCAGCCCCAGCATTTT
TRBD2	-	TRBJ2-5	TRBV7-7	CASSFAGTSGTSAQETQYF	TGTGCCAGCAGCTTCGCCGGGACTAGCGGGACCTCGGCCCAAGAGACCCAGTACTTC
TRBD1	-	TRBJ2-7	TRBV25-1	CASSRYGTGGYEQYF	TGTGCCAGCAGTCGATACGGGACAGGGGGGTACGAGCAGTACTTC
-	-	TRBJ1-1	TRBV5-4	CASSLGGATEAFF	TGTGCCAGCAGCCTAGGGGGGGCTACTGAAGCTTTCTTT
TRBD2	-	TRBJ2-1	TRBV6-4	CASSERAGATYNEQFF	TGTGCCAGCAGTGAGAGAGCGGGAGCCACCTACAATGAGCAGTTCTTC
TRBD2	once	TRBJ2-7	TRBV7-2	CASSTNALAGDYEQYF	TGTGCCAGCAGCACGAATGCACTAGCGGGAGACTACGAGCAGTACTTC
TRBD1	-	TRBJ1-5	TRBV27	CASSSRGPQPQHF	TGTGCCAGCAGTTCCAGGGGGCCTCAGCCCCAGCATTTT
-	few	TRBJ1-5	TRBV19	CASSPGVSQPQHF	TGTGCCAGTAGCCCAGGGGTCAGCCAGCCCCAGCATTTT
TRBD1	-	TRBJ2-7	TRBV27	CASSLAGGHEQYF	TGTGCCAGCAGTTTAGCAGGGGGCCACGAGCAGTACTTC
TRBD2	-	TRBJ2-7	TRBV4-2	CASSQDSGGFYEQYF	TGTGCCAGCAGCCAAGATTCGGGGGGGTTCTACGAGCAGTACTTC
-	-	TRBJ2-3	TRBV6-6	CASSLTSGLDTDTQYF	TGTGCCAGCAGTTTAACGTCGGGGTTAGACACAGATACGCAGTATTTT
-	-	TRBJ1-5	TRBV28	CASSLFGEAGNQPQHF	TGTGCCAGCAGTTTATTTGGGGAGGCGGGCAATCAGCCCCAGCATTTT
-	-	TRBJ2-1	TRBV6-4	CASSRLPNYNEQFF	TGTGCCAGCAGTCGTCTCCCCAACTACAATGAGCAGTTCTTC
-	-	TRBJ1-5	TRBV28	CASSFMAGGNQPQHF	TGTGCCAGCAGTTTCATGGCAGGGGGCAATCAGCCCCAGCATTTT
TRBD2	-	TRBJ2-1	TRBV7-2	CASSLESLAGEGIYNEQFF	TGTGCCAGCAGCTTAGAGTCGCTAGCGGGAGAGGGAATCTACAATGAGCAGTTCTTC
-	-	TRBJ2-5	TRBV4-2	CASSQGSLQETQYF	TGTGCCAGCAGCCAGGGAAGTCTTCAAGAGACCCAGTACTTC
-	-	TRBJ1-4	TRBV28	CASSSGDSNEKLFF	TGTGCCAGCAGTTCCGGGGACTCTAATGAAAAACTGTTTTTT
-	-	TRBJ2-7	TRBV7-9	CASSTRGRGLQDEQYF	TGTGCCAGCAGCACACGAGGACGGGGATTGCAGGACGAGCAGTACTTC
TRBD1	-	TRBJ2-7	TRBV25-1	CASSEWGGTGPYEQYF	TGTGCCAGCAGTGAATGGGGGGGGACAGGGCCCTACGAGCAGTACTTC
-	-	TRBJ1-2	TRBV7-2	CASSLRQRGYGYTF	TGTGCCAGCAGCTTGAGACAAAGGGGCTACGGCTACACCTTC
TRBD2	-	TRBJ2-7	TRBV7-2	CASSYPGTGGEQYF	TGTGCCAGCAGCTACCCCGGGACCGGGGGGGAGCAGTACTTC
-	-	TRBJ2-3	TRBV18	CASSPTDTQYF	TGTGCCAGCTCACCCACAGATACGCAGTATTTT
-	-	TRBJ2-5	TRBV5-4	CASSLGDYQETQYF	TGTGCCAGCAGCTTGGGGGACTACCAAGAGACCCAGTACTTC
-	-	TRBJ2-7	TRBV5-1	CASSLERNSYEQYF	TGCGCCAGCAGCCTCGAACGGAACTCCTACGAGCAGTACTTC
-	-	TRBJ1-1	TRBV30	CAWSVPGVTEAFF	TGTGCCTGGAGTGTGCCAGGGGTCACTGAAGCTTTCTTT
TRBD2	-	TRBJ2-3	TRBV11-2	CASSLGRSGRASDTQYF	TGTGCCAGCAGCTTGGGCCGAAGCGGGAGGGCATCAGATACGCAGTATTTT
TRBD1	-	TRBJ1-1	TRBV5-1	CASSLTGDWTEAFF	TGCGCCAGCAGCCTCACAGGGGATTGGACTGAAGCTTTCTTT
-	-	TRBJ2-1	TRBV28	CASSLKYSYNEQFF	TGTGCCAGCAGTTTGAAGTACTCCTACAATGAGCAGTTCTTC
-	-	TRBJ2-5	TRBV6-6	CASKKQGTYQETQYF	TGTGCCAGCAAAAAGCAGGGCACGTACCAAGAGACCCAGTACTTC
TRBD1	-	TRBJ1-1	TRBV6-5	CASSPQGGSTEAFF	TGTGCCAGCAGTCCCCAGGGGGGAAGCACTGAAGCTTTCTTT
TRBD1	-	TRBJ2-7	TRBV27	CASSPPPTGARAEQYF	TGTGCCAGCAGTCCGCCCCCGACAGGGGCTCGGGCCGAGCAGTACTTC
-	-	TRBJ2-7	TRBV6-5	CATKASRTTYEQYF	TGTGCAACCAAAGCCAGCAGGACTACCTACGAGCAGTACTTC
TRBD1	-	TRBJ2-1	TRBV11-1	CASSRLLTGNEQFF	TGTGCCAGCAGCAGGCTACTGACAGGGAATGAGCAGTTCTTC
TRBD2	-	TRBJ2-1	TRBV5-1	CASSRSSGKDQGEQFF	TGCGCCAGCAGCCGATCCAGCGGGAAGGATCAGGGTGAGCAGTTCTTC
-	-	TRBJ1-2	TRBV15	CATSRDGGGSNYGYTF	TGTGCCACCAGCAGAGATGGTGGGGGGAGTAACTATGGCTACACCTTC
-	once	TRBJ2-3	TRBV7-2	CASSFATGTQYF	TGTGCCAGCAGCTTTGCGACCGGTACGCAGTATTTT
TRBD2	once	TRBJ2-7	TRBV5-1	CASSVTSGALEQYF	TGCGCCAGCAGCGTGACTAGCGGGGCTCTCGAGCAGTACTTC
-	-	TRBJ2-3	TRBV6-5	CASSYSPGIIDTQYF	TGTGCCAGCAGTTACTCGCCGGGAATAATAGATACGCAGTATTTT
-	-	TRBJ2-5	TRBV29-1	CSVWTLQETQYF	TGCAGCGTGTGGACACTCCAAGAGACCCAGTACTTC
-	once	TRBJ2-7	TRBV6-1	CASSEHPTYEQYF	TGTGCCAGCAGTGAACACCCGACCTACGAGCAGTACTTC
-	-	TRBJ2-1	TRBV7-9	CASSLFERALNEQFF	TGTGCCAGCAGCTTATTCGAGAGGGCCCTGAATGAGCAGTTCTTC
-	-	TRBJ1-4	TRBV6-6	CASRDGVDRRNEKLFF	TGTGCCAGCAGAGATGGGGTCGACCGCAGAAATGAAAAACTGTTTTTT
-	-	TRBJ1-6	TRBV28	CASSFPHSPLHF	TGTGCCAGCAGTTTCCCCCATTCACCCCTCCACTTT